What follows describes a single T cell receptor (beta chain). Its antigen is unknown. The sample comes from a study of T-cell reconstitution after alpha-beta-depleted transplantation in children. Study results and limitations: T-cell numbers and diversity one year post-transplant derived largely from freshly generated T cells. After transplant, at about two months, alpha-beta T cells were reportedly derived from several hundred expanded graft clones.

Unique molecular identifiers featured in how the TCRbeta library was prepared. MiXCR was run by TCRdb on the PCR reads, yielding one entry per CDR3 protein. The sample records a few hundred thousand distinct CDR3 sequences, 6.6% being singletons. Germline trimming cut 3 bases from V and 5 bases from J; bases unmatched to any gene: 7. From germline, CDR1 is DFQATT and CDR2 SNEGSKA (reference sequence). There are 15 residues in the CDR3. V is TRBV20-1 and J is TRBJ1-4, with TRBD1 matching over 9 bases. The sequencing used PBMCs, collected before TCRalphabeta/CD19-depleted stem cell transplant. This TCR was recovered from a boy aged 2 to 9 with acute lymphoblastic leukemia, due to receive a stem cell transplant. CDR3 sequence reads: CSARGRTGANEKLFF. The CDR3 nucleotides are TGCAGTGCTAGGGGGCGGACAGGGGCGAATGAAAAACTGTTTTTT.